Following are 7 T cell receptor beta chains from one sample sequenced in a study of breast tumors, draining lymph nodes, adjacent tissues. MiXCR, run by TCRdb on the multiplex PCR reads, gives a single entry per CDR3 protein. The sample includes 70,000 to 85,000 distinct CDR3 sequences, roughly 19% seen only once; the top ten take about 2.4%. The lymph nodes were axillary draining lymph nodes from breast cancer patients. The sequenced material came from axillary lymph node tissue. The receptors come from a female donor with breast cancer. Some clones in this sample may be carry-over from other donors' samples.

The chain uses TRBV7-2 and TRBJ1-1; the match to TRBD1 covers 8 bases. V dropped 4 bases and J dropped 6; count of bases not matched to a gene: 13. The germline gives CDR1 SGHTA, CDR2 FQGNSA. The CDR3 runs to 16 residues. The CDR3 loop reads CASSSGQGRGHPEAFF. The CDR3 DNA reads as TGTGCCAGCAGCTCAGGACAGGGAAGGGGCCATCCTGAAGCTTTCTTT.

This clonotype was seen many times. This chain joins TRBV4-2 and TRBJ2-3; 11 bases align to TRBD2. This CDR3 is built from 15 residues. Germline loops: CDR1 LGHNA, CDR2 YNFKEQ. J gave up 4 bases and V 4 bases, and 4 bases lay outside the gene matches. The CDR3 nucleotides read TGTGCCAGCAGCCCACGACTAGCGGGACCAGATACGCAGTATTTT. Translation: CASSPRLAGPDTQYF.

This clonotype was recorded a few times. The gene calls are TRBV30 and TRBJ2-3; D is unresolved. Germline V lookup: CDR1 GTSNPN, CDR2 SVGIG (reference sequence). With 1 base removed from V and 2 bases from J, the gap between germline ends came to 7 bases. The CDR3 has 13 amino acids. The CDR3 DNA sequence: TGTGCCTGGAGTGACCTGTACACAGATACGCAGTATTTT. As protein: CAWSDLYTDTQYF.

The chain couples TRBV3-2 to TRBJ1-2; TRBD1, the table's D call, lacks a check against the DNA. TRBV3-2 is a listed pseudogene. The CDR3 spans 16 residues. The CDR3: CVSSQDMDRVNYGYTF. The CDR3 nucleotides are TGTGTCAGCAGCCAAGATATGGACAGGGTTAACTATGGCTACACCTTC.

This clonotype was observed a few times. V and J are TRBV27 and TRBJ2-7; TRBD1 matches at 7 bases. The J segment lost 4 bases and the V segment lost 10 bases, leaving 16 bases of the junction unmatched. The CDR3 has 15 amino acids. Germline CDR1 is MNHEY and CDR2 is SMNVEV (reference sequence). The CDR3 sequence: CATNTRAGGRYEQYF. In DNA, the CDR3 is TGTGCCACAAACACGCGGGCAGGGGGTCGGTACGAGCAGTACTTC.

This clonotype was observed at least ten times. The chain has TRBV7-8 and TRBJ2-3; TRBD2 matches 9 bases. The germline gives CDR1 SGHVS, CDR2 FQNEAQ. The CDR3 runs to 17 residues. V gave up 4 bases and J gave up 4 bases; unmatched junction bases: 12. CDR3 sequence reads: CASSSTRGRARPDTQYF. The CDR3 DNA follows: TGTGCCAGCAGCTCCACCCGCGGGAGGGCCCGTCCAGATACGCAGTATTTT.

This clonotype has at least ten counts. The gene calls are TRBV7-2 and TRBJ1-6, with a possible D match to TRBD1 (6 bases). The germline V and J ends were trimmed by 3 bases and 2 bases, with 8 bases remaining between them. This CDR3 region has 15 residues. The germline V gene encodes CDR1 SGHTA and CDR2 FQGNSA. CDR3 loop: CASSFRGAYNSPLHF. Here the CDR3 DNA reads TGTGCCAGCAGCTTCAGGGGCGCCTATAATTCACCCCTCCACTTT.